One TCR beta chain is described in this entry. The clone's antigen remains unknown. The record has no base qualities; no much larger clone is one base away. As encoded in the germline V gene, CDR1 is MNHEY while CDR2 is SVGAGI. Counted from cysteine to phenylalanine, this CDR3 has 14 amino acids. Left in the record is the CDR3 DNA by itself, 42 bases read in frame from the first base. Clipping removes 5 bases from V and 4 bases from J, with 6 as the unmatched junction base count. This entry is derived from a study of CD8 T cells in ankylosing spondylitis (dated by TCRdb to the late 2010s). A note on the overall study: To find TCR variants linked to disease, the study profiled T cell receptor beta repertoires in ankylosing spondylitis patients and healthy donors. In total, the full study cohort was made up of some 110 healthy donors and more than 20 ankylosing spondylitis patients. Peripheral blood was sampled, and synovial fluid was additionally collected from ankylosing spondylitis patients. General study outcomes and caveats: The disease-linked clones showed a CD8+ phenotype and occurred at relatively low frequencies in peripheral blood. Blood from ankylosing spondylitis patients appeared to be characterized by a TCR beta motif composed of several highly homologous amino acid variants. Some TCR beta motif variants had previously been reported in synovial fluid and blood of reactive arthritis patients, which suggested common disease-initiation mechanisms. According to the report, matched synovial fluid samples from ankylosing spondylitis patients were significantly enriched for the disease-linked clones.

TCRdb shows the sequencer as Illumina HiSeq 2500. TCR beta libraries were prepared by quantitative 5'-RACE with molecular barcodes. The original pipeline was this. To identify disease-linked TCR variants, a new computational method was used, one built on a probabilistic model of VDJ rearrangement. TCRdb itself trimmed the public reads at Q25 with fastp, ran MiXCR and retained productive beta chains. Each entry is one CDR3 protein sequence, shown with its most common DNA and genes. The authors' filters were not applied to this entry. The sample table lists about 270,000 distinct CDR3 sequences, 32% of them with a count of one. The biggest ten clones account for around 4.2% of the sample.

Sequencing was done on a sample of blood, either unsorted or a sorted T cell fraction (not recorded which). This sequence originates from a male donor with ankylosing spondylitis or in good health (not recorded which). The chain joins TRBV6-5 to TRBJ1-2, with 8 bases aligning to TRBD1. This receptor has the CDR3 CASSHPDRAYGYTF. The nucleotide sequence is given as TGTGCCAGCAGTCACCCGGACAGGGCCTATGGCTACACCTTC.